Each of the 10 T cell receptor beta chains below was sequenced from the same sample in a study of T-cell memory formation after mild COVID-19. MiXCR, run by TCRdb on the 5' RACE reads, gives a single entry per CDR3 protein. The sample yields around 310,000 distinct CDR3 sequences, 15% to 20% seen once. The sample consisted of PBMCs or a T cell subset sorted from them (not recorded which). Receptors originate from a young man who had mild COVID-19 (a few samples of this study predate the infection). Cell type and time point are not known.

The V gene is TRBV7-2, the J gene TRBJ2-3, with 8 positions matching TRBD2. The germline gives CDR1 SGHTA, CDR2 FQGNSA. This CDR3 contains 15 residues. V dropped 5 bases and J dropped 1; count of bases not matched to a gene: 5. This chain's CDR3 is CASSPPTSGTDTQYF. The CDR3 DNA reads TGTGCCAGCAGCCCCCCGACTAGCGGCACAGATACGCAGTATTTT.

This clonotype was seen a few times. J is TRBJ2-7 and V is TRBV6-1; TRBD1 matches 7 bases. The CDR3 runs to 12 residues. V shed 4 bases, J shed 7 bases, and the junction held 4 bases outside the gene matches. Germline assignment: CDR1 MNHNS and CDR2 SASEGT. CDR3 nucleotides: TGTGCCAGCAGTGGACAGGGTCCGGAGCAGTACTTC. Its translation is CASSGQGPEQYF.

The chain joins TRBV3-1 to TRBJ2-7; D may match TRBD1 or TRBD2 (5 bases each). V lost 3 bases to trimming and J lost 3 bases, with 18 bases between them. CDR3 size: 16 residues. Germline values: CDR1 LGHDT, CDR2 YNNKEL (reference sequence). The CDR3 DNA reads TGTGCCAGCAGCCACATCGGAAGGGGACCCAACTACGAGCAGTACTTC. Its translation: CASSHIGRGPNYEQYF.

This clonotype was counted between two and nine times. The CDR3 reads CSAQTGNTDTQYF. In DNA, the CDR3 is TGCAGTGCGCAGACAGGAAACACAGATACGCAGTATTTT. V is TRBV20-1 and J is TRBJ2-3, with D possibly TRBD1 on 6 matching bases. This CDR3 is built from 13 residues. Germline V gene data show CDR1 as DFQATT and CDR2 as SNEGSKA (reference sequence). The V gene lost 6 bases and the J gene lost 2 bases, with 12 bases spanning the gap.

This clonotype was found a few times. The chain recombines TRBV6-2 or TRBV6-3 with TRBJ1-5; tentative D call: TRBD1 (5 bases). Germline CDR1 and CDR2: MNHEY and SVGEGT. The CDR3 loop spans 14 amino acids. Trimming took off 2 bases at V and 6 bases at J, with 11 bases between the two ends. CDR3 nucleotides: TGTGCCAGCAGTTACGAGGGGAAATTTCAGCCCCAGCATTTT. This translates into CASSYEGKFQPQHF.

This clonotype has only a few counts. CDR3 amino acids: CASQTGSLADTQYF. CDR3 DNA sequence: TGCGCCAGCCAAACCGGCAGTTTGGCAGATACGCAGTATTTT. The V gene is TRBV5-1, the J gene TRBJ2-3; no firm D call. Germline lookup yields CDR1 SGHRS and CDR2 YFSETQ. V lost 7 bases and J 4 bases, leaving 16 bases between the germline ends. This CDR3 has 14 amino acids.

The rearrangement links TRBV5-6 to TRBJ1-2, with 9 bases lining up with TRBD1. V was clipped by 4 bases and J by 5 bases; unmatched bases: 6. CDR3 length: 14 amino acids. Germline V gene data show CDR1 as SGHDT and CDR2 as YYEEEE. The CDR3 is CASSMGDREYGYTF. In nucleotides, the CDR3 is TGTGCCAGCAGCATGGGGGACAGGGAATATGGCTACACCTTC.

This clonotype was seen a handful of times. A single base separates this from a much larger clone, so it may be a read error. This sequence joins TRBV3-1 and TRBJ1-1; D call uncertain. Germline lookup yields CDR1 LGHDT and CDR2 YNNKEL (reference sequence). V was cut by 6 bases and J by 3 bases, with 2 bases left in between. The CDR3 runs 10 residues. The CDR3 is CASRDTEAFF. The CDR3 DNA is TGTGCCAGCAGGGACACTGAAGCTTTCTTT.

This clonotype showed up just a few times. The chain links TRBV6-5 to TRBJ1-1; D is undetermined. Germline V gives CDR1 MNHEY, CDR2 SVGAGI. V was shortened by 4 bases and J by 1 base, with 7 bases between the two germline ends. The CDR3 sequence is 13 residues long. The CDR3 sequence: CASSWAGNTEAFF. The CDR3 DNA follows: TGTGCCAGCAGTTGGGCGGGGAACACTGAAGCTTTCTTT.

This clonotype was found a few times. One base away lies a much larger clone, so this may be a sequencing read error. The rearrangement links TRBV7-6 to TRBJ2-3; D is ambiguous. CDR1 is SGHVS, CDR2 FNYEAQ, per germline. V was pared by 4 bases and J by 2 bases, with 4 bases between. The CDR3 spans 12 residues. CDR3 DNA sequence: TGTGCCAGCAGCTCCGCCACAGATACGCAGTATTTT. Translation gives CASSSATDTQYF.